The 3 T cell receptor beta chains in this list originate from one sample, sequenced in a study of cytomegalovirus exposure and HLA in healthy donors (dated by TCRdb to 2017 to 2019). Libraries were constructed by the immunoSEQ multiplex PCR assay. For the multiplex PCR, a mixture combining 60 forward primers for TCR Vbeta segments and 13 reverse primers for TCR Jbeta segments was used. In its TCRdb copy, this immuneACCESS table keeps in-frame sequences only and misses some clones. Where compared with another copy, unresolved V genes explain less than half of these, and the others have no known cause. Within this sample are about 160,000 clones, with under 85% of them counted one time only. Approximately 4% of the sample is held by the ten biggest clonotypes. The sequenced sample was PBMCs. All receptors come from a man aged 45 to 65 in good health and CMV-seropositive.

The chain couples TRBV6-1 to TRBJ1-1; D is possibly TRBD1 (6 bases). V shed 8 bases and J shed 4 bases, with 17 bases lying between them. CDR3 length equals 14 residues. CDR1 is MNHNS, CDR2 SASEGT, per germline. The DNA of the CDR3 is TGTGCCAGCTCTGTGGCAGGGGCAAGCACTGAAGCTTTCTTT. Translation: CASSVAGASTEAFF.

The chain is built from TRBV5-1 and TRBJ2-3, with TRBD1 matching 10 bases. CDR3 length equals 15 residues. Germline V gives CDR1 SGHRS, CDR2 YFSETQ. The ends lost 0 bases at V and 3 bases at J; junction bases unmatched: 1. The DNA for the CDR3 is TGCGCCAGCAGCTTGGGGGGACAGGGGACAGATACGCAGTATTTT. This codes for CASSLGGQGTDTQYF.

The J gene is TRBJ2-7, the V gene TRBV5-1; weak D call: TRBD2 (6 bases). The germline gives CDR1 SGHRS, CDR2 YFSETQ. The CDR3 extends over 13 amino acids. Trimming took off 1 base at V and 5 bases at J, with 10 bases between the two ends. The CDR3: CASSLLGGDEQYF. The CDR3 bases are TGCGCCAGCAGCTTGCTGGGGGGTGACGAGCAGTACTTC.